This note documents a single T cell receptor beta chain sequence. Its binding antigen is unknown. No base qualities exist here, and no much larger clone lies one base off it. The sample belongs to a study of blood T cells in healthy people across ages (dated by TCRdb to the mid-2010s). The study in broad terms: In model experiments, roughly one uniquely barcoded TCR beta cDNA molecule per two T cells was captured by template switching. Age-related changes in TCR beta repertoire diversity were measured in the study by deep sequencing normalized with unique cDNA molecular identifiers. The donors were split into four age groups: young (average about 15 years), middle-aged (about 40), aged (more than 55) and long-lived (over 75). To avoid experimental bias, donors of different ages were spread randomly across the sequencing lanes. The study analyzed two additional independent replicas of 1 million unique cDNA reads from the same blood draw for two donors, one aged 18 to 30 and one aged 80 or older. Beyond this particular receptor, the publication reports: Estimates of total diversity from one million sequenced T cells were regarded as lower bounds and underestimates. Observed TCR beta diversity per million T cells fell roughly linearly with age, and a significant reduction was already apparent by age roughly 40. Because donor CMV infection status was unknown, age-related changes in expanded clonotypes were potentially confounded. Because profiling used bulk unsorted PBMCs, naive and antigen-experienced compartments could not be compared conclusively. A strong correlation was found between observed TCR beta diversity and the percentage of naive T cells measured by flow cytometry. The long-lived group showed more naive CD4+ T cells, fewer expanded clones and increased TCR diversity than the aged group, suggesting age selection.

Systemically healthy Caucasian individuals from Russia, about 38 in total and aged about 6 to 100 years, were included as donors. Each donor gave around 9 milliliters of peripheral blood, collected into EDTA-treated Vacutainer tubes. Ficoll-Paque density-gradient centrifugation was used to isolate PBMCs, with at least 6.5 million per sample. Total RNA was extracted from PBMCs with Trizol reagent, with at least 5 micrograms obtained per sample. The percentages of naive CD45RAhigh/CD27high T cells were determined by flow cytometry on a PBMC aliquot from every donor. In the germline V gene, CDR1 corresponds to MDHEN and CDR2 to SYDVKM. Measured from the cysteine to the phenylalanine, the CDR3 is 15 residues long. The DNA shown is the 45-base CDR3, in frame from base 1. The germline V and J ends show losses of 2 bases and 8 bases respectively, and no gene match explains 11 bases of the junction. The protocol used for the library was 5' RACE. A second roughly 7 to 12 cycle PCR used a sample-barcoded 5' primer and a J-beta primer mix. Each TCR beta cDNA molecule received a unique molecular identifier from a template-switch 5' adaptor carrying 12 random nucleotides. Each sample yielded at least 2.5 million CDR3-containing paired-end reads. All of the RNA was converted into first-strand cDNA using the Mint cDNA synthesis kit, with a TRBC-specific oligonucleotide serving as the primer. After uracil-DNA glycosylase treatment, a first 18-cycle PCR used universal primers M1SS and BC2_uni_R on all cDNA. Processing in the source paper ran as follows. Each sample was normalized by randomly selecting 1 million high-quality reads, each carrying a distinct molecular identifier. Instead of being binned into consensus sequences, reads with shared molecular identifiers were discarded. MiTCR, run with a Q25 quality threshold and the strictest error-elimination algorithm, handled CDR3 identification, clonotype clustering and error correction. Lower-bound total TCR beta diversity was estimated with a nonparametric unseen species model using Euler transformation. Clones were called with MiXCR by TCRdb after fastp trimmed the public reads at Q25, and only in-frame beta chains were retained. Rows are combined by CDR3 protein, so each entry shows the most common genes and DNA. The V and J calls follow TCRdb's processing rather than the paper's. The sample has fewer than 2 million distinct CDR3 sequences on record, 30% to 40% of them singletons. The top ten clones comprise 20% to 25% of the sample.

The TCR comes from a human donor in good health. Here the chain combines TRBV28 and TRBJ1-2, and 7 junction bases match TRBD1. The source material was blood. The nucleotide sequence is TGTGCCAGCAGTTTAAATTCGGGGCTGGGACAGGGCTACACCTTC. This gives the protein CASSLNSGLGQGYTF.